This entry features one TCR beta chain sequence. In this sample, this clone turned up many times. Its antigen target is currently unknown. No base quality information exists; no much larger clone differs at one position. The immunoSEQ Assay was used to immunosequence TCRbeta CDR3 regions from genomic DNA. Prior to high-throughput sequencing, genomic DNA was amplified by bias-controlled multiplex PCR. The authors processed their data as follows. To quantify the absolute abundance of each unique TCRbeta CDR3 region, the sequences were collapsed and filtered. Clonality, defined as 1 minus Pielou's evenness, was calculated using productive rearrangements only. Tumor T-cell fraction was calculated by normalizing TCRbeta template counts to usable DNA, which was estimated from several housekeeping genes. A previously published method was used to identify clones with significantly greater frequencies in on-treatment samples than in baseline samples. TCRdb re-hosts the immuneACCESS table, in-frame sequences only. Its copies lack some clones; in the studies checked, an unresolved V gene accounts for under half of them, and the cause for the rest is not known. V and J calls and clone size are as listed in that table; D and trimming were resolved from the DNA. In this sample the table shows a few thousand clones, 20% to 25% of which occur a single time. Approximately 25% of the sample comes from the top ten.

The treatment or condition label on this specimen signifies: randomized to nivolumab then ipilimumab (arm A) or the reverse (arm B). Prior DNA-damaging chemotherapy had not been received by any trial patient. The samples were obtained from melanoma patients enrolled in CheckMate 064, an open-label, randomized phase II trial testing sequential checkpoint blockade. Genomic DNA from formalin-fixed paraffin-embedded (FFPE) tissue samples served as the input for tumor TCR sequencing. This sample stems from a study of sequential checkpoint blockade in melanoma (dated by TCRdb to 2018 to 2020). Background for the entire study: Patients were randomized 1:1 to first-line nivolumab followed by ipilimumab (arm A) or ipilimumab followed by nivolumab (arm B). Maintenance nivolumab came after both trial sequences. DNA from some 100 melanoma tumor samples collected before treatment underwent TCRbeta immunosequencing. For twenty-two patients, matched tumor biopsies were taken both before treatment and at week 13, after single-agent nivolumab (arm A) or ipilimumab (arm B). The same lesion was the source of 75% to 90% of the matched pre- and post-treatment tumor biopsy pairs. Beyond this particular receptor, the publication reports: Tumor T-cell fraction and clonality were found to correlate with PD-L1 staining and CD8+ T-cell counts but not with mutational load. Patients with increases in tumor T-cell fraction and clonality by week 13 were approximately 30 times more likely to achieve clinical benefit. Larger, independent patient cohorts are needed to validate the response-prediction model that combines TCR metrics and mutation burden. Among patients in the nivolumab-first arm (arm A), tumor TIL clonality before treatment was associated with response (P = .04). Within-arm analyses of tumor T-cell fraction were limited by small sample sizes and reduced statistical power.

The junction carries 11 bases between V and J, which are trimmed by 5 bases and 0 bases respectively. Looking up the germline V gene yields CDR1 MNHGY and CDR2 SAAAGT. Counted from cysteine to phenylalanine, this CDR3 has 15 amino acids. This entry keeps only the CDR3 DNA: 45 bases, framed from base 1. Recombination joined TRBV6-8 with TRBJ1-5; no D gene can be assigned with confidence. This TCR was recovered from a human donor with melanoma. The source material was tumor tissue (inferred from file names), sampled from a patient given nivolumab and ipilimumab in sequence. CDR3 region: CASSRYKDSNQPQHF. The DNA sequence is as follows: TGTGCCAGCAGTCGCTACAAGGATAGCAATCAGCCCCAGCATTTT.